Sequencing of this T cell receptor (beta chain) was carried out in a study of T cell responses to AZD1222 COVID-19 vaccine. Broader study findings: Close to half of all spike-specific TCRs reportedly target regions of the variants that are unmutated. Spike-specific TCRs gained breadth and depth after people received two AZD1222 doses. Spike regions recognized by vaccine-associated CD4 TCRs spanned the protein, led by 160-218 and 743-854.

Sequencing was performed with immunoSEQ multiplex PCR; in TCRdb, only in-frame clones are kept and a portion is missing. Of some 150,000 clones in the sample, around nine tenths are singletons; the top ten hold 1.5%. This clone was seen only a few times. Its matching antigen is unknown. The TCR sequence derives from an adult who received the AZD1222 COVID-19 vaccine. The specimen comprised peripheral blood, sampled 28 days after the second AZD1222 dose.

The CDR3 DNA follows: TGTGCCAGCACGGCAGTCTCTGGAAACACCATATATTTT. It yields the protein CASTAVSGNTIYF. The V gene is TRBV6-5, the J gene TRBJ1-3; no reliable D call. V was clipped by 7 bases and J by 0 bases, with 7 bases between them. CDR1 MNHEY and CDR2 SVGAGI come from the germline V gene. The CDR3 spans 13 residues.